The 11 T cell receptor beta chains listed next were all sequenced from one sample in a study of cytomegalovirus exposure and HLA in healthy donors. 60 Vbeta and 13 Jbeta primers were used in PCR. Clones were sequenced by immunoSEQ multiplex PCR, and TCRdb holds only the in-frame ones, with some missing. The sample consists of 90,000 to 130,000 clones, 65% to 80% of them appearing once. The sample comprised PBMCs. All receptors derive from a woman aged 60-75 years in good health and CMV-seropositive.

This clone came up a few times. The rearrangement links TRBV10-3 to TRBJ1-3; TRBD1 matches at 10 bases. CDR1 and CDR2 (germline): ENHRY, SYGVKD. V trimming: 8 bases; J trimming: 4 bases; junction bases outside the gene matches: 5. This CDR3 comprises 14 residues. CDR3 sequence (DNA): TGTGCCATCTGGACAGGGGGATCCGGAAACACCATATATTTT. This encodes CAIWTGGSGNTIYF.

This rearrangement joins TRBV5-1 to TRBJ2-7; TRBD2 agrees at 11 bases. With 3 bases clipped from V and 3 bases from J, the junction kept 11 bases outside the gene matches. The germline V gene has CDR1 SGHRS and CDR2 YFSETQ. This CDR3 contains 17 residues. CDR3 bases: TGCGCCAGCAGCTCAACGATCACCGGGACTAGCGGCTACGAGCAGTACTTC. It is translated as CASSSTITGTSGYEQYF.

This clone was counted a single time. This sequence joins TRBV28 and TRBJ1-1, with TRBD1 as a possible D gene (5 bases). Germline CDR1 reads MDHEN; CDR2 reads SYDVKM. Trimming left V 4 bases short and J 5 bases short, with 20 bases between. The CDR3 contains 16 residues. CDR3 loop: CASSWGDGVRWTEAFF. DNA for the CDR3: TGTGCCAGCAGTTGGGGGGATGGGGTCCGGTGGACTGAAGCTTTCTTT.

J is TRBJ2-5 and V is TRBV10-3; 9 bases are shared with TRBD1. This CDR3 contains 14 residues. Per the germline V gene, CDR1 is ENHRY and CDR2 is SYGVKD. V lost 4 bases, J lost 7 bases, and 7 bases stayed unmatched. The CDR3 here is CAISGRTGEGTQYF. CDR3 bases: TGTGCCATCAGTGGACGGACAGGGGAGGGGACCCAGTACTTC.

This clone was counted a few times. The same CDR3 also results from other DNA sequences found in this sample. The chain has TRBV10-3 and TRBJ2-1, with 9 nucleotides matching TRBD2. Trimming cost V 0 bases and J 5 bases; bases outside gene matches: 8. The CDR3 is made up of 17 amino acids. Germline lookup yields CDR1 ENHRY and CDR2 SYGVKD. CDR3 region: CAISESRASGDHNEQFF. In nucleotides, the CDR3 is TGTGCCATCAGTGAGTCCCGAGCTAGCGGGGACCACAATGAGCAGTTCTTC.

The chain joins TRBV19 to TRBJ2-7; D is perhaps TRBD2 (5 bases). This CDR3 spans 15 amino acids. Germline values: CDR1 LNHDA, CDR2 SQIVND (reference sequence). V lost 5 bases and J lost 5, with 19 bases in between. The chain's CDR3 is CASSPWEKGSHEQYF. CDR3 coding DNA: TGTGCCAGTAGTCCTTGGGAGAAGGGTTCTCACGAGCAGTACTTC.

This clone was detected once. The V gene is TRBV6-5, the J gene TRBJ2-7, with 13 nucleotides matching TRBD2. Germline V gene sequence: CDR1 MNHEY, CDR2 SVGAGI. CDR3 length equals 15 residues. The V segment lost 4 bases and the J segment 3 bases; nucleotides outside the gene matches: 3. CDR3 sequence (DNA): TGTGCCAGCAGTTCCGGACTAGCGGGGGTCTACGAGCAGTACTTC. The encoded protein is CASSSGLAGVYEQYF.

This clone was seen more than once but under ten times. The J gene is TRBJ2-7, the V gene TRBV10-2; perhaps TRBD1 as D (6 bases). This CDR3 spans 15 amino acids. Germline V gives CDR1 WSHSY, CDR2 SAAADI. Trimming took off 7 bases at V and 2 bases at J, with 18 bases between the two ends. This chain's CDR3 is CASTDSLGAPYEQYF. CDR3 nucleotides: TGCGCCAGCACCGATTCTCTGGGGGCACCCTACGAGCAGTACTTC.

There are a few counts of this clone. The J gene is TRBJ2-5, the V gene TRBV7-3; TRBD1 matches 7 bases. The CDR3 has 13 amino acids. The germline gives CDR1 SGHTA, CDR2 FQGTGA. V dropped 6 bases and J dropped 2; count of bases not matched to a gene: 3. In DNA form, the CDR3 reads TGTGCCAGCAGTTCGGGACAGCAAGAGACCCAGTACTTC. It encodes CASSSGQQETQYF.

V is TRBV19 and J is TRBJ2-2, with a tentative D call TRBD1 (6 bases). This CDR3 is built from 16 residues. V was cut by 4 bases and J by 2 bases, with 14 bases left in between. Germline CDR1 LNHDA, CDR2 SQIVND (reference sequence). In nucleotides, the CDR3 is TGTGCCAGTAGTAACGAATGGGACACTAACACCGGGGAGCTGTTTTTT. Protein sequence: CASSNEWDTNTGELFF.

This chain uses TRBV11-1 with TRBJ2-1, with D hard to call. Trimming took 0 bases from V and 3 from J, leaving 9 bases between them. The CDR3 extends over 15 amino acids. Germline V CDR1 and CDR2: SGHAT, FQDESV (reference sequence). The CDR3 sequence is CASSLAAYLYNEQFF. CDR3 coding DNA: TGTGCCAGCAGCTTAGCGGCTTACCTCTACAATGAGCAGTTCTTC.